This is a list of T cell receptor beta chains from one sample in a study of T cells in Graves' hyperthyroidism and ophthalmopathy. Each CDR3 protein is one row after TCRdb ran MiXCR on the multiplex PCR reads. Of roughly 180,000 distinct CDR3 sequences in the sample, roughly 10% were seen once. Sequencing was carried out using blood. All receptors come from a woman in her late teens or twenties with Graves' hyperthyroidism that later progressed to Graves' ophthalmopathy. CDR3s include the opening cysteine and the closing phenylalanine or tryptophan. The size entry is marked missing in some rows and otherwise reads once, few, many or a size class.

V	J	size	CDR3
TRBV24-1	TRBJ2-1	-	CATSDSGTGGVEQFF
TRBV10-3	TRBJ1-1	many	CAISSQTDVAEAFF
TRBV20-1	TRBJ1-1	many	CSAKADTNTEAFF
TRBV19	TRBJ1-1	-	CASSMLRDTEAFF
TRBV7-9	TRBJ1-1	-	CASSLGAGADEAFF
TRBV13	TRBJ2-7	-	CASSLTGTSGGSSYEQYF
TRBV3-1	TRBJ2-3	-	CASSQTTGGTSTDTQYF
TRBV6-1	TRBJ1-1	many	CASSAIRDTEAFF
TRBV5-5	TRBJ1-6	-	CASSLDGRSSYNSPLHF
TRBV30	TRBJ2-7	many	CAWRSAGASYEQYF
TRBV20-1	TRBJ2-7	many	CSARAGSYEQYF
TRBV20-1	TRBJ2-5	many	CSARWGRVMYQETQYF
TRBV6-5	TRBJ2-2	many	CASSYSRVNTGELFF
TRBV6-1	TRBJ2-7	many	CATKGERSSYEQYF
TRBV20-1	TRBJ2-5	-	CSGTRRGGDTQYF
TRBV6-4	TRBJ2-7	-	CASSEEIFYEQYF
TRBV28	TRBJ1-1	many	CASSLRGEVTEAFF
TRBV11-2	TRBJ2-7	few	CASSSRLAASSYEQYF
TRBV18	TRBJ2-7	many	CASSPRDRADEQYF
TRBV11-3	TRBJ2-1	many	CASSAGDITNEQFF
TRBV12-3/TRBV12-4	TRBJ1-1	many	CASSLSGRPNTEAFF
TRBV28	TRBJ1-2	many	CASSTTNSGTGGYYGYTF
TRBV19	TRBJ2-4	-	CASSPTGWEAKNIQYF
TRBV6-1	TRBJ1-3	many	CASSEWDRVSGNTIYF
TRBV29-1	TRBJ2-1	many	CSVGGSGGRSYNEQFF
TRBV7-3	TRBJ2-1	few	CASSSALLVDNEQFF
TRBV7-8	TRBJ2-7	many	CASSLVGTGGAYEQYF
TRBV6-1	TRBJ1-6	many	CASRQRALRVTYNSPLHF
TRBV10-2	TRBJ1-4	many	CASRGLRATEEKLFF
TRBV12-3/TRBV12-4	TRBJ1-4	many	CASSLGGVEKLFF
TRBV19	TRBJ2-1	many	CASSPHRPLGNNEQFF
TRBV28	TRBJ2-7	few	CASSPSANYEQYF
TRBV6-1	TRBJ2-7	many	CASSQGQEYEQYF
TRBV3-1	TRBJ2-1	few	CASSHGLNEQFF
TRBV9	TRBJ2-2	many	CASSVVMEYTGELFF
TRBV7-9	TRBJ2-3	-	CASSNFAGASKDTQYF
TRBV6-5	TRBJ2-7	many	CASSYSPPPLNLEQYF
TRBV6-1	TRBJ1-3	many	CASSEEGRHRSGNTIYF
TRBV5-6	TRBJ2-5	-	CASRGGLAGVVTQYF
TRBV30	TRBJ2-3	-	CAWSEGSSTDMQYF
TRBV14	TRBJ1-3	-	CASSQDRSYSGNTIYF
TRBV7-9	TRBJ1-1	many	CASSPTGEDTEAFF
TRBV18	TRBJ2-3	many	CASSRFMRDTQYF
TRBV12-5	TRBJ2-1	few	CASGRELAGAYNERFF
TRBV30	TRBJ1-6	many	CAWRTGGRRYNSPLHF
TRBV7-7	TRBJ2-5	many	CASSLEGQSAETQYF
TRBV5-4	TRBJ2-7	many	CASSLETASYEQYF
TRBV12-3/TRBV12-4	TRBJ2-2	many	CASSLEAGVGTGELFF
TRBV6-1	TRBJ2-1	many	CASSVDRGSDEQFF